This TCR beta chain was captured by sequencing in a study of cytomegalovirus exposure and HLA in healthy donors (dated by TCRdb to 2017 to 2019). Study-wide context: According to an earlier analysis of around 600 of the donors, 150 million to 200 million T cells yielded over 100 million unique TCR beta sequences and about 300 Gb of sequence data. Genome-wide SNP genotypes for about 65% of the roughly 670 donors were used in a later genetic analysis, which treated that subset as a discovery cohort. The aim of the study was to test whether cataloging public T cell receptors could identify signatures of past pathogen exposure. An early release that covered about 600 HLA-typed donors contained approximately 300 gigabases of sequencing data and tens of millions of unique TCR sequences. To predict cytomegalovirus infection status, the study brought together high-throughput TCR immunosequencing, statistical association of individual TCRs with disease status, and machine learning. Besides the first cohort of 666 subjects, a separate validation cohort made up of 120 different subjects was used. The T cell repertoires of about 700 subjects were profiled by immunosequencing and related to cytomegalovirus serostatus. Because of strong linkage in the cohort, five DR-DQ haplotypes were treated as single units for association and clustering. Both class I and class II loci were covered by HLA typing, at four-digit resolution. Typing coverage varied by locus: roughly 620-640 donors for A, B, C, DRB1 and DQB1; under 550 for DQA1; 600 to 610 for DPA1; approximately 490 for DPB1. In an earlier analysis of 550 to 700 of the donors, high-throughput TCR beta sequencing was used to judge whether each TCR beta V gene segment behaved as functional or pseudogenic. Rather than using new phenotypic data, the later analysis identified candidate immune exposures from TCR beta sequences and from how often those sequences occurred across donors. On average, 235,054 unique TCR beta nucleotide sequences were sequenced per donor among a few hundred genotyped donors of the cohort, with roughly 18% of those sequences being non-productive. Of the 300 to 450 genotyped donors, about 80% fell in the genetic ancestry cluster associated with self-reported Caucasian donors. All discovery cohort repertoires had been generated using a single sequencing platform. Donor age, sex, ethnicity and CMV serostatus were compiled together with the repertoire data. A later analysis re-examined previously published TCR beta repertoires from about 670 donors and added high-resolution HLA genotyping to investigate patterns of TCR occurrence. On the study overall, not on this receptor specifically: An earlier analysis of roughly 570 of the donors showed that most TCR beta V segments appeared in productive rearrangements either about 87% or about 30% of the time, which broadly matched IMGT annotations. Linkage disequilibrium might explain the correlated functional status among segregating V segments, but an unknown experimental factor could not be ruled out. Most TCR sequences were observed very rarely across donors, whereas some public TCRs were present in many individuals. When HLA alleles, especially DR and DQ, strongly co-occurred, attributing TCR associations to individual alleles was difficult. The classifier was reported to diagnose cytomegalovirus status with high specificity and sensitivity in both the original cohort and the validation cohort. Roughly uniform sequencing depth across donors was assumed in presence/absence analyses, although this assumption may not hold. It was suggested by the authors that the approach could potentially be generalized to other disease states and immunological phenotypes. In a later genetic analysis, fewer N-insertions in productive TCRs were reported among donors in an Asian-associated ancestry cluster than the approximately 670-donor mean. A further reported finding was that TCR beta sequences accurately predicted the HLA-A and HLA-B alleles for most subjects in the first cohort. According to a later analysis, parvovirus B19, influenza, CMV and Epstein-Barr virus appeared linked to several top co-occurrence clusters. Because some donors lacked HLA typing at each locus, the association tests relied only on the typed subset. In a later analysis, HLA-associated TCR beta chains were found to be more clonally expanded and to have lower generation probabilities than equally common non-associated chains. Because counts were too low, seventeen rarely observed V segments, including chromosome 9 orphons, were left out of the earlier analysis of a few hundred of the donors. V-gene and J-gene trimming of TCR beta chains was associated with a missense DCLRE1C variant in a later genetic analysis, and the association was replicated in an independent cohort. In this cohort, only TCR beta chains were sequenced, and detectable features were limited by the absence of alpha or paired-chain data. In a later analysis, most CMV-associated TCR beta chains were found to appear HLA-restricted, with HLA associations seemingly driven largely by CMV exposure. Three of the identified cytomegalovirus-associated TCR beta chains were confirmed in vitro to be specific for cytomegalovirus antigens. In a later analysis, TCR association rates were found to vary across HLA loci, with the most associated TCRs seen for DRB1 alleles and the fewest for HLA-C alleles. A total of fewer than 200 TCR beta chains were listed by the study as associated with cytomegalovirus. The only immune exposure information available for the cohort was CMV serostatus. A group of highly shared sequence variants was considered likely to be a technical artifact of the sequencing pipeline. Some IMGT-functional V segments, including TRBV6-2 and TRBV6-3, could not be distinguished by the 87-base-pair reads and were therefore excluded. Specific HLA alleles were associated with 15,000 to 20,000 TCR beta sequences at a false discovery rate of 0.05 in a later analysis.

On this clone: It lacks a known antigen. No much larger clone is present one base from it, and per-base qualities are unavailable.

Sequences SGHAT (CDR1) and FQNNGV (CDR2) are obtained from the germline V gene. Inclusive of the bounding cysteine and phenylalanine, the CDR3 is 15 residues long. The retained sequence is limited to the CDR3, 45 bases, with the frame set at the first base. Trimming removed 1 base from V and 2 bases from J; the gene matches leave 0 bases unexplained. In total, fewer than 750 healthy bone marrow donors made up the cohort. At the time of sampling, every cohort member was nominally healthy, though immune exposures that went unrecorded were likely present. The donor tested CMV seropositive and was one of the 289 seropositive cohort members. A peripheral blood sample was provided by each donor, and peripheral blood mononuclear cells were used for TCR beta sequencing. Genomic DNA was extracted from the blood cell samples with the Qiagen DNeasy Blood Extraction Kit. The method was the immunoSEQ multiplex PCR assay. A mixture of 60 forward primers for TCR Vbeta segments and 13 reverse primers for TCR Jbeta segments was used in the multiplex PCR. Amplification of the CDR3 region of rearranged TCR beta genes was performed with a multiplex PCR assay on genomic DNA. The Illumina HiSeq System was used to sequence the amplified TCR beta libraries as 87-base-pair reads. The original methods were these. A later analysis counted 65 million to 90 million unique TCR beta chains across the 690 or so repertoires, and roughly 9.9 million of these chains were shared by at least two donors. Raw reads were error-corrected and collapsed into unique sequences by a nearest-neighbor algorithm in which closely related sequences were merged to remove PCR and sequencing errors. V, D and J gene segments were assigned by aligning CDR3 sequences to IMGT reference sequences. For a sequence to be retained, a match of at least six nucleotides to both a V gene segment and a J gene segment was required. A rearrangement counted as productive if the CDR3 had no stop codons and remained in frame with V and J, and every other rearrangement counted as non-productive. Following IMGT convention, CDR3 was defined as the stretch from the second conserved V-encoded cysteine to the conserved J-encoded phenylalanine. The earlier analysis of some 580 of the donors excluded any sequence lacking an unambiguous match to a single V gene segment. An earlier analysis of roughly 590 of the donors called V segments functional above 56.7% productive rearrangements and segregating when the between-donor standard deviation exceeded 5%. A statistical classification framework was developed to diagnose cytomegalovirus status using the catalog of TCR beta chain sequences. V and J gene assignment, in a later analysis, came from comparing TCR nucleotide sequences with IMGT/GENE-DB human TR gene sequences. Using the TCRdist pipeline, a later analysis assigned CDR3 sequences along with most-parsimonious VDJ recombination scenarios. In a later analysis, each TCR beta chain was defined by its CDR3 amino acid sequence together with its V-gene family, and reads without a unique V-gene family were excluded. As a way to deal with suspected cross-contamination and a sequencing artifact, a later analysis dropped 450 to 600 nucleotide sequences that were highly shared and had low generation probability. A later analysis calculated a clonal expansion index for each public chain from normalized within-repertoire ranks of inferred template counts. A later analysis computed generation probabilities with a VDJ recombination model fitted to out-of-frame rearrangements, and checked the results against IGoR. A later analysis scored TCR-TCR, TCR-HLA and TCR-CMV co-occurrence with hypergeometric tests, applying a repertoire-size bias correction to TCR pairs. A later analysis estimated false discovery rates by permuting HLA or CMV assignments 20 times. In a later analysis, co-occurring TCRs were grouped with DBSCAN, and TCRdist sequence similarity was added when clustering was performed within HLA-allele-positive subsets. Co-occurrence clustering excluded repertoires with fewer than 30,000 or more than 120,000 public chains, plus five with anomalous nucleotide sharing. TCRdb carries this immuneACCESS record with in-frame sequences only. Its versions omit some clonotypes, under half of them owing to an unresolved V gene in the studies checked, with the rest unexplained. V, J and clone size derive from that table, while D and trimming were established from the DNA sequence. The sample table shows under 150,000 clones, and just over 70% are seen once. Of the sample, under 3% is held by the ten largest clones.

Rearrangement joined TRBV11-2 to TRBJ2-7, with 12 bases in between that match TRBD2. This receptor was identified in an older woman in good health and CMV-seropositive. The sample taken for sequencing was PBMCs. The DNA sequence reads TGTGCCAGCAGCTTAGCTAGCGGGGGGGCCTACGAGCAGTACTTC. Its translation reads: CASSLASGGAYEQYF.